This T cell receptor (beta chain) was documented in a study of cytomegalovirus exposure and HLA in healthy donors. The overall study: There were 88 million or so unique TCRs (from HLA-typed donors) in an early data release.

The CDR3 extends over 12 amino acids. The germline CDR1 and CDR2 sequences are GTSNPN and SVGIG (reference sequence). The junction had 9 bases not matched to a gene; V was cut back by 8 bases and J by 7 bases. A multiplex PCR was run with 60 Vbeta primers and 13 Jbeta primers. Sequencing was performed with immunoSEQ multiplex PCR; in TCRdb, only in-frame clones are kept and a portion is missing. Recorded for this sample: 150,000 to 200,000 clones. This clonotype was obtained from a man aged 30 to 39 in good health and CMV-seronegative. Sequencing input: PBMCs. V usage is TRBV30 and J usage is TRBJ2-7, with 9 bases identical to TRBD2. The CDR3 DNA follows: TGTGCCCTAGCGGGACCAGGGGAAGAGCAGTACTTC. Amino acids: CALAGPGEEQYF.